Following are 3 T cell receptor beta chains from one sample sequenced in a study of Tregs in tolerant kidney transplant recipients. Recipients received nonmyeloablative bone marrow transplants from related graft donors, with transient mixed chimerism. Assay used: immunoSEQ multiplex PCR; TCRdb lists only in-frame clones, some missing. The sample yields 80,000 or so clones, 91% seen once. The source material was CD4+ T cells from blood (PBMCs), sampled 24 months after the transplant. All receptors derive from a human patient who received a combined kidney and bone marrow transplant. Some T cells may be transferred from the graft donor.

As DNA, the CDR3 is TGTGCCAGCAGTCCTGGGGGAGGGACAGGGTCCTATGGCTACACCTTC. This codes for CASSPGGGTGSYGYTF. This chain uses TRBV28 with TRBJ1-2; 9 bases are shared with TRBD1. The CDR3 spans 16 residues. Germline V lookup: CDR1 MDHEN, CDR2 SYDVKM. Trimming removed 5 bases from V and 4 bases from J; junction bases left unmatched: 11.

The CDR3 loop reads CASSLGTTYGTDTQYF. CDR3 nucleotide sequence: TGTGCCAGCAGCTTAGGGACTACCTATGGCACAGATACGCAGTATTTT. V usage is TRBV11-3 and J usage is TRBJ2-3; tentative D call: TRBD2 (6 bases). CDR1 SGHNT and CDR2 YENEEA come from the germline V gene. The ends were cut back, 1 base at V and 1 base at J, with 12 bases in the middle. CDR3 length equals 16 residues.

This clone was seen a few times. V is TRBV19 and J is TRBJ2-1; 10 nucleotides agree with TRBD2. CDR1 and CDR2 (germline): LNHDA, SQIVND (reference sequence). This CDR3 has 15 residues. V was pared by 6 bases and J by 4 bases, with 6 bases of the junction left unmatched. CDR3 loop: CASSLKRGGYNEQFF. The CDR3 nucleotides are TGTGCCAGTAGCCTCAAGCGGGGGGGTTACAATGAGCAGTTCTTC.